Listed below are T cell receptor beta chains from one sample, sequenced in a study of blood T cells in healthy people across ages. TCRdb recomputed calls from the 5' RACE reads with MiXCR, one row per CDR3 protein. The sample includes 700,000 to 850,000 distinct CDR3 sequences, 30% to 45% seen only once; the top ten take 10% to 15%. The sample was blood. These receptors came from a young man in good health. The CDR3 runs from the conserved cysteine through the conserved F or W. D genes are given only for firm matches. Some rows mark clone size as missing; the rest say once, few, many or name a class of expanded clone.

TRBJ2-2 - TRBV12-3/TRBV12-4 once CASSLSQGNTGELFF TGTGCCAGCAGTTTGTCCCAGGGGAACACCGGGGAGCTGTTTTTT
TRBJ2-1 TRBD2 TRBV7-9 - CASSPLRDGGSEQFF TGTGCCAGCAGCCCCCTCCGTGACGGGGGGAGTGAGCAGTTCTTC
TRBJ1-2 TRBD1 TRBV20-1 many CSARPGTGVGGYTF TGCAGTGCTAGGCCGGGGACAGGGGTAGGCGGCTACACCTTC
TRBJ2-1 TRBD1 TRBV7-7 few CASSEPGQGHEQFF TGTGCTAGCAGCGAACCGGGACAGGGTCATGAGCAGTTCTTC
TRBJ1-6 - TRBV20-1 few CSALQGSYNSPLHF TGCAGTGCACTACAGGGCTCCTATAATTCACCCCTCCACTTT
TRBJ2-5 - TRBV2 - CAISLVETQYF TGTGCCATCAGCCTTGTGGAGACCCAGTACTTC
TRBJ2-5 - TRBV12-3/TRBV12-4 many CASSTRAGETQYF TGTGCCAGCAGTACCAGGGCTGGGGAGACCCAGTACTTC
TRBJ2-3 - TRBV20-1 - CSAQTFRVEGGHTDTQYF TGCAGTGCTCAGACGTTCAGGGTGGAGGGGGGGCATACAGATACGCAGTATTTT
TRBJ2-3 - TRBV12-3/TRBV12-4 few CASSYEGRDTQYF TGTGCCAGCAGTTATGAGGGACGAGATACGCAGTATTTT
TRBJ2-1 TRBD1 TRBV28 - CASSFVGRDRSWGEQFF TGTGCCAGCAGTTTCGTGGGCCGGGACAGAAGCTGGGGGGAGCAGTTCTTC
TRBJ1-1 - TRBV12-3/TRBV12-4 few CASSSLTGLSTAFEAFF TGTGCCAGCAGTTCTTTGACCGGACTGTCGACAGCCTTTGAAGCTTTCTTT
TRBJ2-1 TRBD1 TRBV12-3/TRBV12-4 many CASSSAQGGTYNEQFF TGTGCCAGCAGTTCAGCACAGGGGGGAACTTACAATGAGCAGTTCTTC
TRBJ1-1 - TRBV27 - CASSVSPVNTEAFF TGTGCCAGCAGTGTATCCCCAGTTAACACTGAAGCTTTCTTT
TRBJ1-2 - TRBV19 - CASSIDRYYGYTF TGTGCCAGTAGTATAGACCGCTACTATGGCTACACCTTC
TRBJ1-2 - TRBV15 few CATSRARRLGYTF TGTGCCACCAGCAGAGCCCGTCGCCTGGGCTACACCTTC
TRBJ2-1 - TRBV6-5 few CASSYQTGLGAYNEQFF TGTGCCAGCAGTTACCAAACAGGCTTAGGGGCCTACAATGAGCAGTTCTTC
TRBJ2-5 - TRBV7-2 - CARSLHQETQYF TGTGCCCGCAGCTTACATCAGGAGACCCAGTACTTC
TRBJ1-5 TRBD1 TRBV4-1 - CASSMTGDQPQHF TGCGCCAGCAGCATGACAGGGGACCAGCCCCAGCATTTT
TRBJ2-1 - TRBV6-2/TRBV6-3 - CASSYQASGNEQFF TGTGCCAGCAGTTACCAGGCTTCGGGCAATGAGCAGTTCTTC
TRBJ2-1 - TRBV12-3/TRBV12-4 few CASSSLGVGRTYNEQFF TGTGCCAGCAGTTCTCTTGGGGTGGGGAGGACCTACAATGAGCAGTTCTTC
TRBJ1-6 TRBD1 TRBV4-3 many CASSLMTGARSPLHF TGCGCCAGCAGCCTCATGACAGGGGCGCGGTCACCCCTCCACTTT
TRBJ2-7 - TRBV4-3 - CASSQGSVAVSYNEQYF TGCGCCAGCAGCCAAGGGTCGGTAGCGGTATCCTACAATGAGCAGTACTTC
TRBJ2-7 - TRBV7-2 many CASSLAAGYEQYF TGTGCCAGCAGTTTGGCTGCAGGGTACGAGCAGTACTTC
TRBJ1-1 - TRBV13 few CASSLRGGAGTEAFF TGTGCCAGCAGCTTACGGGGAGGGGCTGGTACTGAAGCTTTCTTT
TRBJ1-6 - TRBV2 - CASSVGGGHSPLHF TGTGCCAGCAGTGTTGGAGGGGGGCATTCACCCCTCCACTTT
TRBJ1-2 TRBD1 TRBV12-3/TRBV12-4 many CASSRTGGATGYTF TGTGCCAGCAGTCGGACAGGGGGCGCGACTGGCTACACCTTC
TRBJ1-4 TRBD1 TRBV3-1 few CASSHNRGGNEKLFF TGTGCCAGCAGCCACAACAGGGGAGGAAATGAAAAACTGTTTTTT
TRBJ2-5 - TRBV27 few CASKGVRQETQYF TGTGCCAGCAAAGGCGTTCGACAAGAGACCCAGTACTTC
TRBJ2-4 - TRBV10-3 many CAINVLGLAKNIQYF TGTGCCATCAATGTGTTAGGGTTAGCCAAAAACATTCAGTACTTC
TRBJ1-4 - TRBV4-3 few CASSQAGTGDEKLFF TGCGCCAGCAGCCAAGCCGGGACCGGGGATGAAAAACTGTTTTTT
TRBJ1-2 - TRBV25-1 many CASSSSLPYGYTF TGTGCCAGCAGCTCCTCCCTCCCCTATGGCTACACCTTC
TRBJ1-2 TRBD1 TRBV4-1 few CASSQGGTGRSYGYTF TGCGCCAGCAGCCAAGGTGGGACAGGGCGATCCTATGGCTACACCTTC
TRBJ1-2 - TRBV9 - CASSSRVDNYGYTF TGTGCCAGCAGCTCTCGAGTAGATAACTATGGCTACACCTTC
TRBJ1-2 TRBD1 TRBV10-3 few CAISDGDRTYGYTF TGTGCCATCAGTGATGGGGACAGGACTTATGGCTACACCTTC
TRBJ2-1 - TRBV7-9 - CASSPTKEVEQFF TGTGCCAGCAGCCCCACTAAAGAAGTGGAGCAGTTCTTC
TRBJ2-5 - TRBV20-1 - CSARVSTQETQYF TGCAGTGCTAGAGTTAGCACCCAAGAGACCCAGTACTTC
TRBJ2-7 - TRBV4-3 many CASSLGVISYEQYF TGCGCCAGCAGCTTAGGGGTTATCTCCTACGAGCAGTACTTC
TRBJ2-2 - TRBV7-9 - CASSPRLGWTGELFF TGTGCCAGCAGCCCGCGTCTGGGGTGGACCGGGGAGCTGTTTTTT
TRBJ1-2 - TRBV20-1 - CSAKDGYYGYTF TGCAGTGCTAAGGACGGATACTATGGCTACACCTTC
TRBJ2-7 - TRBV12-3/TRBV12-4 many CASSLKNEQYF TGTGCCAGCAGTTTGAAGAATGAGCAGTACTTC
TRBJ2-3 - TRBV27 - CASSHRGRYTDTQYF TGTGCCAGCAGTCACCGGGGGCGCTACACAGATACGCAGTATTTT
TRBJ2-1 - TRBV7-8 once CASSSHPSGTREQFF TGTGCCAGCAGCTCCCACCCATCCGGGACCCGTGAGCAGTTCTTC
TRBJ1-6 - TRBV25-1 many CASKGEYNSPLHF TGTGCCAGTAAGGGAGAGTATAATTCACCCCTCCACTTT
TRBJ2-7 TRBD1 TRBV6-1 many CASSKGPGTGYISYEQYF TGTGCCAGCAGTAAGGGGCCCGGGACAGGGTATATTTCTTACGAGCAGTACTTC
TRBJ2-7 TRBD1 TRBV6-2/TRBV6-3 few CASSYPGQGSYEQYF TGTGCCAGCAGTTACCCGGGACAGGGCTCCTACGAGCAGTACTTC
TRBJ1-5 TRBD1 TRBV7-9 - CASSHTGDQPQHF TGTGCCAGCAGCCATACAGGGGATCAGCCCCAGCATTTT
TRBJ1-5 - TRBV4-3 few CASSQGRAGNQPQHF TGCGCCAGCAGCCAAGGCCGGGCCGGCAATCAGCCCCAGCATTTT
TRBJ2-1 TRBD1 TRBV18 - CASSLTGLNNEQFF TGTGCCAGCTCACTGACAGGGCTAAACAATGAGCAGTTCTTC
TRBJ2-7 TRBD2 TRBV20-1 once CSARTSGKNYEQYF TGCAGTGCTAGAACTAGCGGCAAAAACTACGAGCAGTACTTC
TRBJ1-4 - TRBV5-1 few CASSLDPGQFGEKLFF TGCGCCAGCAGCTTGGACCCTGGACAGTTTGGAGAAAAACTGTTTTTT
TRBJ2-1 TRBD1 TRBV20-1 few CSATIQGVVGNEQFF TGCAGTGCTACCATACAGGGGGTGGTAGGAAATGAGCAGTTCTTC
TRBJ1-2 - TRBV10-3 - CAISGANQGIRSGYTF TGTGCCATCAGTGGGGCCAATCAGGGGATACGGAGTGGCTACACCTTC
TRBJ2-1 TRBD1 TRBV4-1 - CASSYDGQGRGDEQFF TGCGCCAGCAGCTACGACGGACAGGGAAGGGGAGATGAGCAGTTCTTC
TRBJ2-3 TRBD2 TRBV3-1 few CASSQGPGGGTQYF TGTGCCAGCAGCCAAGGACCGGGGGGAGGTACGCAGTATTTT
TRBJ1-1 - TRBV20-1 - CSALYADGGDTEAFF TGCAGTGCCCTTTACGCAGACGGGGGCGACACTGAAGCTTTCTTT
TRBJ1-1 TRBD1 TRBV5-1 few CASSLVPGGMNTEAFF TGCGCCAGCAGCTTGGTTCCAGGGGGAATGAACACTGAAGCTTTCTTT
TRBJ2-3 - TRBV30 - CAWNPEGGYADTQYF TGTGCCTGGAACCCGGAAGGGGGATACGCAGATACGCAGTATTTT
TRBJ2-3 - TRBV7-9 many CASSRQQADTQYF TGTGCCAGCAGCCGTCAACAAGCAGATACGCAGTATTTT
TRBJ1-1 - TRBV19 - CASRSREVGTEAFF TGTGCCAGTAGGTCTAGGGAGGTGGGCACTGAAGCTTTCTTT